The present TCR beta chain was sequenced within a study of T and B cells in COVID-19 patients. Study in general: Of approximately 21 active-infection patients, about a dozen were critically ill with mechanical ventilation or extracorporeal membrane oxygenation.

This clonotype appeared many times. Multiplex PCR with BIOMED2 TRB-A/B primer pools amplified TRB rearrangements. TCRdb analysed the multiplex PCR reads with MiXCR anew, one entry per CDR3 protein. The profile shows fewer than 20,000 distinct CDR3 sequences, 36% of them singletons. Blood genomic DNA input for TRB amplification was about 240-550 ng. CDR3 length: 14 amino acids. The ends were cut back, 5 bases at V and 0 bases at J, with 9 bases in the middle. Sequences were obtained from blood. The TCR sequence derives from a human donor with active COVID-19. J is TRBJ2-3 and V is TRBV12-3 or TRBV12-4, with D possibly TRBD1 on 6 matching bases. The CDR3 loop is CASSHDRSTDTQYF. As DNA, the CDR3 is TGTGCCAGCAGTCATGACAGGAGCACAGATACGCAGTATTTT.